The 3 T cell receptor beta chains presented below share a single source sample, sequenced in a study of cytomegalovirus exposure and HLA in healthy donors. PCR was performed using 60 Vbeta and 13 Jbeta primers. Produced via immunoSEQ multiplex PCR; TCRdb's table is partial and in-frame only. The repertoire holds about 130,000 clones, with about 80% as singletons. The sequencing sample was made of PBMCs. The receptor source for this set is a woman aged 40 to 50 in good health and CMV-seropositive.

J is TRBJ2-5 and V is TRBV9; TRBD2 agrees at 11 bases. The V gene end was trimmed by 4 bases and the J gene end by 5 bases; junction bases not matched to a gene: 13. The CDR3 spans 17 residues. CDR1 SGDLS and CDR2 YYNGEE come from the germline V gene. The CDR3 loop reads CASSNGTSGKKGETQYF. In DNA form, the CDR3 reads TGTGCCAGCAGCAACGGGACTAGCGGAAAAAAGGGGGAGACCCAGTACTTC.

The J gene is TRBJ2-6, the V gene TRBV11-3, with a possible D match to TRBD1 (6 bases). Germline CDR1 SGHNT, CDR2 YENEEA. The CDR3 extends over 17 amino acids. The V end was cut by 4 bases, the J end by 1 base, with 14 bases between. DNA of the CDR3: TGTGCCAGCAGCTCGAACCACAGGGTTTCTGGGGCCAACGTCCTGACTTTC. Translating gives CASSSNHRVSGANVLTF.

This chain uses TRBV4-1 with TRBJ2-2; TRBD2 agrees at 14 bases. Per the germline V gene, CDR1 is MGHRA and CDR2 is YSYEKL. The length of the CDR3 is 19 residues. Trimming took 2 bases from V and 6 from J; bases not matched to a gene: 11. This CDR3 reads CASSQPTSGRARRAGELFF. The CDR3 DNA sequence: TGCGCCAGCAGCCAACCGACTAGCGGGAGGGCCAGGAGGGCCGGGGAGCTGTTTTTT.